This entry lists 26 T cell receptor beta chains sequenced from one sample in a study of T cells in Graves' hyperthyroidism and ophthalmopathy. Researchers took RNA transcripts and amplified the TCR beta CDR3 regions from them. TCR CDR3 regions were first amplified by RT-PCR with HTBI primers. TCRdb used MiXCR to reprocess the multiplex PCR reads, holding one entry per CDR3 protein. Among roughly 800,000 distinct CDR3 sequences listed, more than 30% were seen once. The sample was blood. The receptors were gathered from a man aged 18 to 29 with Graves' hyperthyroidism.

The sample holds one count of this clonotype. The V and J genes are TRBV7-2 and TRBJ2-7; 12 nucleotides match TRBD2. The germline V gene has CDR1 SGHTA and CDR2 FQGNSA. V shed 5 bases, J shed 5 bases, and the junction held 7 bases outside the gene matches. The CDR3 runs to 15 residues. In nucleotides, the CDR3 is TGTGCCAGCAGCCTTCTAGCGGGAGGGCCCCACGAGCAGTACTTC. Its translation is CASSLLAGGPHEQYF.

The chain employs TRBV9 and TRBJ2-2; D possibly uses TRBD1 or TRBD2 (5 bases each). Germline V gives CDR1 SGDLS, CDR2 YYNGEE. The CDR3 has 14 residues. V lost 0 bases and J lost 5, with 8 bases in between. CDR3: CASSVAGATGELFF. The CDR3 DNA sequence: TGTGCCAGCAGCGTAGCCGGGGCAACCGGGGAGCTGTTTTTT.

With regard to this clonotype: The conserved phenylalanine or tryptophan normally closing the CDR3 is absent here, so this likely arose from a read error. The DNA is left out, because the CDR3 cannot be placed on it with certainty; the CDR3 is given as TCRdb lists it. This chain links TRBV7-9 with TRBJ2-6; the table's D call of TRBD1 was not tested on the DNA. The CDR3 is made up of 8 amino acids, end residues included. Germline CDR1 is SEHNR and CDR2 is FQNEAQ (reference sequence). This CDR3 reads CASSQSRG.

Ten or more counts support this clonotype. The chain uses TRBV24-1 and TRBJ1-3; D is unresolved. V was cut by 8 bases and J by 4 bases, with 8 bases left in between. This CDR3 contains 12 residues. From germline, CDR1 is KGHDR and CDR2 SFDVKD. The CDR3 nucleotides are TGTGCCACCAAGGGATCCGGAAACACCATATATTTT. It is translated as CATKGSGNTIYF.

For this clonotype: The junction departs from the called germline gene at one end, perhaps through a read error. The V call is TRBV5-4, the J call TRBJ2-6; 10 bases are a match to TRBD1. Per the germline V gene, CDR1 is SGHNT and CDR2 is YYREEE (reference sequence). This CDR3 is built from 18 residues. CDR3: CASSPRDRGDSGANVLTF. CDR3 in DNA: TGCGCCAGCAGCCCCCGGGACAGGGGAGACTCTGGGGCCAACGTCCTGACTTTC.

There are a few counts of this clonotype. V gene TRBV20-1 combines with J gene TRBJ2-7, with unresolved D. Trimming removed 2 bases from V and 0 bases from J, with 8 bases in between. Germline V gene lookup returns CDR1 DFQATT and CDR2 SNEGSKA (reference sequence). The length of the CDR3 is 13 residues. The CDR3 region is CSARPRSSYEQYF. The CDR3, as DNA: TGCAGTGCTAGACCGCGAAGCTCCTACGAGCAGTACTTC.

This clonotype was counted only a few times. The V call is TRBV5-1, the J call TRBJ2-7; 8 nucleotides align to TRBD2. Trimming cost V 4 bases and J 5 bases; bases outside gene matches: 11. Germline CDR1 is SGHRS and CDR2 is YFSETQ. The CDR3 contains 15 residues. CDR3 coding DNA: TGCGCCAGCAGCCCGCACAGCGGGGGCTGGGACGAGCAGTACTTC. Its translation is CASSPHSGGWDEQYF.

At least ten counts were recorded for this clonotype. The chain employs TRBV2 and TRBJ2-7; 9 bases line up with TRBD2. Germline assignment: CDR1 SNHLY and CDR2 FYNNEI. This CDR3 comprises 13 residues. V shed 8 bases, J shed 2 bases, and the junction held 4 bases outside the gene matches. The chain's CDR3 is CASVAGAAYEQYF. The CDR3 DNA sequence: TGTGCCAGCGTAGCGGGGGCCGCCTACGAGCAGTACTTC.

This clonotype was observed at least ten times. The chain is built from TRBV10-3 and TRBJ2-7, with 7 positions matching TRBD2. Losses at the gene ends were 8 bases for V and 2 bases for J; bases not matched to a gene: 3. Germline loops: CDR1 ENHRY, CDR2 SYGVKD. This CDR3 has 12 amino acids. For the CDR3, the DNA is TGTGCCATCGCAAGCGGGACCTACGAGCAGTACTTC. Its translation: CAIASGTYEQYF.

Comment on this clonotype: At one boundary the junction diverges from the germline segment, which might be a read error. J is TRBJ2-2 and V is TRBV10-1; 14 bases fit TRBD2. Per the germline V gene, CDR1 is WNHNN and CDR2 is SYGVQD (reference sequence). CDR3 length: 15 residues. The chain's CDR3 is CDSSSTSGGAGELFF. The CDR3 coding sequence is TGCGACAGCAGCTCGACTAGCGGGGGGGCCGGGGAGCTGTTTTTT.

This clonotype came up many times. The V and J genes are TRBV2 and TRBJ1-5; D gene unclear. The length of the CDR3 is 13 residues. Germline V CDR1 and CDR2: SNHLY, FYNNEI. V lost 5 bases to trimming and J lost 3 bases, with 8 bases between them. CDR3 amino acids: CASSPDINQPQHF. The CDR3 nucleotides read TGTGCCAGCAGTCCAGACATCAATCAGCCCCAGCATTTT.

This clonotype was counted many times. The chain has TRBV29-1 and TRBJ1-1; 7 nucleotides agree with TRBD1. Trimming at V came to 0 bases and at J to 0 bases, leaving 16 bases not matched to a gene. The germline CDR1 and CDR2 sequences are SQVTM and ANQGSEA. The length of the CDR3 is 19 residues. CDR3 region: CSVEDPFFRQGDMNTEAFF. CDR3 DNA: TGCAGCGTTGAAGATCCTTTTTTCCGACAGGGAGACATGAACACTGAAGCTTTCTTT.

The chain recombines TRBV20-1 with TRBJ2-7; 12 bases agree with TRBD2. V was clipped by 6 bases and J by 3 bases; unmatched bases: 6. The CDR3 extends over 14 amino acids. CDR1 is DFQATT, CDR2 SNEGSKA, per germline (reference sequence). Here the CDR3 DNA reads TGCAGTGCAGCACTAGCGGGGGGCCTCTACGAGCAGTACTTC. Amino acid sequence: CSAALAGGLYEQYF.

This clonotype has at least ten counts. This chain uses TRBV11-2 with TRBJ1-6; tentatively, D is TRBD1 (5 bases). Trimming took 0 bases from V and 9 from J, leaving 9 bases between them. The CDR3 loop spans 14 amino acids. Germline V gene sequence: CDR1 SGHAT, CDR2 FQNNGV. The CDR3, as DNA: TGTGCCAGCAGCTTAGAAGGGCAGGGTTCACCCCTCCACTTT. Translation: CASSLEGQGSPLHF. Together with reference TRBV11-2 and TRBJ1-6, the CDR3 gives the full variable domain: EAGVAQSPRYKIIEKRQSVAFWCNPISGHATLYWYQQILGQGPKLLIQFQNNGVVDDSQLPKDRFSAERLKGVDSTLKIQPAKLEDSAVYLCASSLEGQGSPLHFGNGTRLTVT.

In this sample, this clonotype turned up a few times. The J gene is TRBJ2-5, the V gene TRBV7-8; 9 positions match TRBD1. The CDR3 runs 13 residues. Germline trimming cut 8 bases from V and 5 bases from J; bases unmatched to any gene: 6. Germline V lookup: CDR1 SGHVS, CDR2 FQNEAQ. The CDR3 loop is CASLGQGWETQYF. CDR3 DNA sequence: TGTGCCAGCTTGGGACAGGGTTGGGAGACCCAGTACTTC.

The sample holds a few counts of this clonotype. CDR3 DNA: TGCAGTGCTGGAAACCGACAGGGTCCCTACGAGCAGTACTTC. It specifies CSAGNRQGPYEQYF. J is TRBJ2-7 and V is TRBV20-1; 7 nucleotides line up with TRBD1. CDR3 length: 14 amino acids. Germline lookup yields CDR1 DFQATT and CDR2 SNEGSKA (reference sequence). V shed 5 bases and J 2 bases; nucleotides not matched to a gene: 9.

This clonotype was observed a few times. The CDR3: CASTPEGTEAFF. CDR3 DNA: TGTGCCAGCACCCCGGAGGGCACTGAAGCTTTCTTT. The V gene is TRBV12-3 or TRBV12-4, the J gene TRBJ1-1; D uncertain. This CDR3 is built from 12 residues. Between the trimmed V and J ends, which lost 7 bases and 4 bases, there was a span of 10 bases.

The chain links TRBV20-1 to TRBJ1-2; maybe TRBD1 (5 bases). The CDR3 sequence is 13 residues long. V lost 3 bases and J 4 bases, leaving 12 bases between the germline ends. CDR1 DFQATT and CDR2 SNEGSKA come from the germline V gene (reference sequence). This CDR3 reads CSASEGGGYGYTF. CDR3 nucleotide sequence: TGCAGTGCTAGCGAGGGTGGGGGCTATGGCTACACCTTC.

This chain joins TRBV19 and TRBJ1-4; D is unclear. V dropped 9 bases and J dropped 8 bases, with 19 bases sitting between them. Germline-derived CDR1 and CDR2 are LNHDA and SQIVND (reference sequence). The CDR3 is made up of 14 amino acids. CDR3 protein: CASSLGLDEEKLFF. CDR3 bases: TGTGCCAGCAGCCTGGGCCTAGACGAGGAAAAACTGTTTTTT.

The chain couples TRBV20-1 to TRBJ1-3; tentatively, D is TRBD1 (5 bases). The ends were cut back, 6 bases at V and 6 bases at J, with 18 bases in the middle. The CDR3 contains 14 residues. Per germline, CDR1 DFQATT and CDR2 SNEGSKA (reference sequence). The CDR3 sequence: CSAVRGGGANTIYF. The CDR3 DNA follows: TGCAGTGCCGTGAGGGGCGGCGGTGCAAACACCATATATTTT.

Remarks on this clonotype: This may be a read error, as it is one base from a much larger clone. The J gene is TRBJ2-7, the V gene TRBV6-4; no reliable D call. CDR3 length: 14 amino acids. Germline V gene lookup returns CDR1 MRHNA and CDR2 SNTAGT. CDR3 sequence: CASSDKRPSYEQHF. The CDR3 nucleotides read TGTGCCAGCAGTGACAAGCGACCTTCCTACGAGCAGCACTTC.

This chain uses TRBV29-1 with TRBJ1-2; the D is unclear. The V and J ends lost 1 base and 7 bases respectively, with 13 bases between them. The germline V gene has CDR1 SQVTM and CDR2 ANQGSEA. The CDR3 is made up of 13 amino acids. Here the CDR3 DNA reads TGCAGCGTTGAAGCCTCGGGGAGCGGTGGCTACACCTTC. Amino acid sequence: CSVEASGSGGYTF. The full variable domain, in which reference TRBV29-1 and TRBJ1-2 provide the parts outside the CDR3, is SAVISQKPSRDICQRGTSLTIQCQVDSQVTMMFWYRQQPGQSLTLIATANQGSEATYESGFVIDKFPISRPNLTFSTLTVSNMSPEDSSIYLCSVEASGSGGYTFGSGTRLTVV.

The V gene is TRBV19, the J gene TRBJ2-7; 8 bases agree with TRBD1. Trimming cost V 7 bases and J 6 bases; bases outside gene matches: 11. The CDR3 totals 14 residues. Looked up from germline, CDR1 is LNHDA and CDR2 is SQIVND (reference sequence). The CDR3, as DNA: TGTGCCAGTATGTTCGACAGGGGCCGGCGCGAGCAGTACTTC. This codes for CASMFDRGRREQYF.

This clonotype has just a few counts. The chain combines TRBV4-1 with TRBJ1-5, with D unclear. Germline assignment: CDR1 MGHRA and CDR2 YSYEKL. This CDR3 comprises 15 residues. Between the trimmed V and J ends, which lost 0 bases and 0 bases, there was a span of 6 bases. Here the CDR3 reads CASSQDSISNQPQHF. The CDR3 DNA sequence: TGCGCCAGCAGCCAAGACTCAATTAGCAATCAGCCCCAGCATTTT.

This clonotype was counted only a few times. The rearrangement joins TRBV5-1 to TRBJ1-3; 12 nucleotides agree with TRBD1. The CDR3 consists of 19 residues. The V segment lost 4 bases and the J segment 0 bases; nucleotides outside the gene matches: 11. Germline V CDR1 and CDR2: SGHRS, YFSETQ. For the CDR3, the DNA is TGCGCCAGCAGCCTCGGGACAGGGGGCAGTCTGACCTCTGGAAACACCATATATTTT. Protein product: CASSLGTGGSLTSGNTIYF.

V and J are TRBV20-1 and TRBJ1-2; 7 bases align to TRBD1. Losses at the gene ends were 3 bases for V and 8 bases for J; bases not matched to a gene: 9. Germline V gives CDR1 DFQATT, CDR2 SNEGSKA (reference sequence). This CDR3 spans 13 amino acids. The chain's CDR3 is CSASGKDRLGYTF. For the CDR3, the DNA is TGCAGTGCTAGTGGAAAGGACAGGTTGGGCTACACCTTC.